A selection of T cell receptor beta chains follows, all from one sample in a study of CD8+ T cells in alopecia areata. Sequenced by immunoSEQ multiplex PCR; TCRdb stores in-frame clones only, minus some. Among tens of thousands of clones listed, 60% to 80% were seen once. Source: CD8+ T cells sorted from blood, taken at approximately week 45, from a patient treated with tofacitinib. Source of these receptors: a human donor with alopecia areata. Both conserved end residues are part of each CDR3. A D gene is named only where the DNA matches it firmly. A clone size is listed for some rows: how often the clone was seen (once, few, many), or a class if it is expanded.

>-|TRBJ1-4|-|11|TRBV7-6
TGTGCCAGCAGCTCGACCGAAAAACTGTTTTTT
CASSSTEKLFF
>-|TRBJ2-1|-|12|TRBV15
TGTGCCACCAGTATCTACCGCAATGAGCAGTTCTTC
CATSIYRNEQFF
>-|TRBJ1-1|TRBD1|12|TRBV29-1
TGCAGCGTCTGGACAGGGGCGACTGAAGCTTTCTTT
CSVWTGATEAFF
>-|TRBJ2-1|TRBD2|13|TRBV29-1
TGCAGCGTTGCTAGCGGGGGGGACAATGAGCAGTTCTTC
CSVASGGDNEQFF
>-|TRBJ2-5|TRBD2|13|TRBV7-9
TGTGCCACCCAAAGCGGGGGGCAGGAGACCCAGTACTTC
CATQSGGQETQYF
>-|TRBJ2-2|TRBD1|13|TRBV25-1
TGTGCCAGCCGGGACAGAGACACCGGGGAGCTGTTTTTT
CASRDRDTGELFF
>-|TRBJ1-1|TRBD1|12|TRBV30
TGTGCCTGCAGTGCGCGACAGGGCGAAGCTTTCTTT
CACSARQGEAFF
>few|TRBJ2-2|TRBD1|19|TRBV7-2
TGTGCCAGCAGCTCCTTAAGTCACGGGACAGGGGGTTTCACCGGGGAGCTGTTTTTT
CASSSLSHGTGGFTGELFF
>-|TRBJ2-2|-|12|TRBV30
TGTGCCTGGGAAGGGGGTCACGGGGAGCTGTTTTTT
CAWEGGHGELFF
>once|TRBJ2-6|-|15|TRBV7-9
TGTGCCAGCAGCTTAGGGGGATCCGGGGCCAACGTCCTGACTTTC
CASSLGGSGANVLTF
>few|TRBJ1-1|-|12|TRBV2
TGTGCCAGCACCAGACAGAACACTGAAGCTTTCTTT
CASTRQNTEAFF
>-|TRBJ2-6|TRBD1|16|TRBV7-7
TGTGCCAGCAGTGGGGGACAGGGAGCTGGGGCCAACGTCCTGACTTTC
CASSGGQGAGANVLTF
>-|TRBJ2-7|TRBD2|16|TRBV7-6
TGTGCCAGCAGCCCCGGGACTAGCGGGGGGCCCTTCGAGCAGTACTTC
CASSPGTSGGPFEQYF
>-|TRBJ1-1|-|15|TRBV6-6
TGTGCCAGCAGTCCCGGGGCCACCCGGAACACTGAAGCTTTCTTT
CASSPGATRNTEAFF
>-|TRBJ2-1|-|12|TRBV6-5
TGTGCCGGCGGGGTAGACTACAATGAGCAGTTCTTC
CAGGVDYNEQFF
>-|TRBJ2-2|TRBD1|13|TRBV27
TGTGCCAGCAGGCAGACAGGGACCGGGGAGCTGTTTTTT
CASRQTGTGELFF
>once|TRBJ1-2|-|12|TRBV7-8
TGTGCCAGCAGCTTATCGGGGGATGGCTACACCTTC
CASSLSGDGYTF
>-|TRBJ1-1|-|16|TRBV13
TGTGCCAGCAGCATCTCCCCGGGACTGGGGGACACTGAAGCTTTCTTT
CASSISPGLGDTEAFF
>-|TRBJ2-1|-|17|TRBV25-1
TGTGCCAGCAGTGAATCCGTTAGCGAAACCTCCTACAATGAGCAGTTCTTC
CASSESVSETSYNEQFF
>-|TRBJ2-3|TRBD2|14|TRBV30
TGTGCCTGGACTACTAGCGGCCCCTTTGATACGCAGTATTTT
CAWTTSGPFDTQYF
>once|TRBJ1-2|-|13|TRBV10-3
TGTGCCATCAGTGATCAGGGACGAGATGGCTACACCTTC
CAISDQGRDGYTF
>-|TRBJ2-1|TRBD2|18|TRBV2
TGTGCCAGCAGAGAACGTAGCGGGGCGATACTCTCCTACAATGAGCAGTTCTTC
CASRERSGAILSYNEQFF
>-|TRBJ1-1|-|14|TRBV9
TGTGCCAGCAGCGTAGATAGGGTGGGGGATGAAGCTTTCTTT
CASSVDRVGDEAFF
>-|TRBJ1-5|-|11|TRBV19
TGTGCCAGTAGTGATGGTCCATACCAGCATTTT
CASSDGPYQHF
>-|TRBJ2-7|-|15|TRBV14
TGTGCCAGCAGCCGAATGGCGGAATCTACCTACGAGCAGTACTTC
CASSRMAESTYEQYF
>-|TRBJ1-1|-|13|TRBV4-3
TGCGCCAGCAGCCAAGTCGGGAACACTGAAGCTTTCTTT
CASSQVGNTEAFF
>-|TRBJ1-2|TRBD1|18|TRBV12-5
TGTGCTAGTGGTTCCGACCAGGGACAGGGGCTCCTCCGCTATGGCTACACCTTC
CASGSDQGQGLLRYGYTF
>-|TRBJ2-7|-|11|TRBV14
TGTGCCAGCAGCCGAGGATACGAGCAGTACTTC
CASSRGYEQYF
>-|TRBJ2-3|-|13|TRBV19
TGTGCCAGTAGTATGGGCAGCACAGATACGCAGTATTTT
CASSMGSTDTQYF
>-|TRBJ1-5|TRBD1|16|TRBV27
TGTGCCAGCAGTTTCACCGGGACAGATTATGATCAGCCCCAGCATTTT
CASSFTGTDYDQPQHF
>-|TRBJ1-3|-|14|TRBV29-1
TGCAGCGTCCGGGACAACTCCTCTGGAAACACCATATATTTT
CSVRDNSSGNTIYF
>-|TRBJ1-5|-|15|TRBV11-2
TGTGCCAGCAGCTTAGGGAGGGGCGGCAATCAGCCCCAGCATTTT
CASSLGRGGNQPQHF
>-|TRBJ1-5|-|13|TRBV27
TGTGCCAGCAGTCTGGATAGCAATCAGCCCCAGCATTTT
CASSLDSNQPQHF
>-|TRBJ2-1|TRBD2|15|TRBV11-2
TGTGCCAGCAGCTCCCGACTAGCGGGGGGGCCTGAGCAGTTCTTC
CASSSRLAGGPEQFF
>few|TRBJ2-7|-|15|TRBV7-2
TGTGCCAGCAGCTTAGGGAGCGGTAGCTCCTACGAGCAGTACTTC
CASSLGSGSSYEQYF
>-|TRBJ1-1|TRBD1|15|TRBV12-5
TGTGCTAGTGCCGTCCGACAGGGAATGAACACTGAAGCTTTCTTT
CASAVRQGMNTEAFF
>-|TRBJ2-1|-|12|TRBV25-1
TGTGCCAGCAGCGGTGGGGGGAATGAGCAGTTCTTC
CASSGGGNEQFF
>-|TRBJ2-7|-|11|TRBV5-1
TGCGCCAGCAGCGACTCCTACGAGCAGTACTTC
CASSDSYEQYF
>-|TRBJ2-7|TRBD2|15|TRBV4-1
TGCGCCAGCAGCCAGATAGCGGGGGCCTCGTACGAGCAGTACTTC
CASSQIAGASYEQYF
>-|TRBJ1-6|TRBD1|15|TRBV19
TGTGCCAACAGGGGTAGTGGACATCATAATTCACCCCTCCACTTT
CANRGSGHHNSPLHF
>-|TRBJ1-5|TRBD1|17|TRBV4-3
TGCGCCAGCAGCCAAGATGCACAGGGGGGGAGCAATCAGCCCCAGCATTTT
CASSQDAQGGSNQPQHF
>-|TRBJ2-7|TRBD2|14|TRBV29-1
TGCAGCGTTGTAGGAGGCAGCGGGACGGGCGAGCAGTACTTC
CSVVGGSGTGEQYF
>-|TRBJ1-1|TRBD1|13|TRBV10-3
TGTGCCACCGATGACAGGGTCGGCACTGAAGCTTTCTTT
CATDDRVGTEAFF
>-|TRBJ1-5|-|14|TRBV11-2
TGTGCCAGCAGCTTAGGCACAGGGAATCAGCCCCAGCATTTT
CASSLGTGNQPQHF
>-|TRBJ2-1|-|12|TRBV30
TGTGCCTGGATAGCGCCGAACAATGAGCAGTTCTTC
CAWIAPNNEQFF
>-|TRBJ2-7|-|14|TRBV25-1
TGTGCCAGCGGTTACGGGACATTATCCTACGAGCAGTACTTC
CASGYGTLSYEQYF
>-|TRBJ1-1|TRBD1|14|TRBV10-2
TGCGCCAGCAGTGAAGACAGGGTGTACACTGAAGCTTTCTTT
CASSEDRVYTEAFF
>-|TRBJ1-6|-|15|TRBV4-3
TGCGCCAGCAGCCAAGATCGTGCTTCTAATTCACCCCTCCACTTT
CASSQDRASNSPLHF
>-|TRBJ1-5|-|14|TRBV13
TGTGCCAGCACCAGGGGCCGGAGCAATCAGCCCCAGCATTTT
CASTRGRSNQPQHF
>-|TRBJ2-7|-|17|TRBV4-3
TGCGCCAGCAGCCAAGAGGCCCGTATAGGGGGAGCCTACGAGCAGTACTTC
CASSQEARIGGAYEQYF
>once|TRBJ2-7|-|15|TRBV13
TGTGCCAGCAGCTTAGGGACCCCGGGACGAGACGAGCAGTACTTC
CASSLGTPGRDEQYF
>few|TRBJ2-7|-|14|TRBV5-1
TGCGCCAGCAGCTTGGAGGCAGGGGCCTACGAGCAGTACTTC
CASSLEAGAYEQYF
>-|TRBJ1-2|-|13|TRBV5-4
TGTGCCAGCAGTGGGGGACGGAACTATGGCTACACCTTC
CASSGGRNYGYTF